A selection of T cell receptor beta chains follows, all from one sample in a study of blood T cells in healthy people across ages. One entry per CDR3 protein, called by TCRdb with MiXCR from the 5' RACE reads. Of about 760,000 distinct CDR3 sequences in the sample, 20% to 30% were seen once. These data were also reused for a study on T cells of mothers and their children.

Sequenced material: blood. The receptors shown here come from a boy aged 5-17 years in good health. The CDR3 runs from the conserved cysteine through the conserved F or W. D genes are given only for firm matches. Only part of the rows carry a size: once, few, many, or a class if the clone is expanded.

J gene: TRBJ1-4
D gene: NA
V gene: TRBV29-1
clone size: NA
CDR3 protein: CSVEDSGIHEKLFF
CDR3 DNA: TGCAGCGTTGAAGATTCTGGGATACATGAAAAACTGTTTTTT

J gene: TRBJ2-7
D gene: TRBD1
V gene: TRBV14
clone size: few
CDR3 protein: CASSLGTGLGYEQYF
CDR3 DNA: TGTGCCAGCAGTCTAGGGACAGGGCTGGGGTACGAGCAGTACTTC

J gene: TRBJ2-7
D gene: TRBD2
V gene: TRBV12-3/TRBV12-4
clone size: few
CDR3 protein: CASSKREGEAYEQYF
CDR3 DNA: TGTGCCAGCAGTAAGCGGGAGGGGGAGGCCTACGAGCAGTACTTC

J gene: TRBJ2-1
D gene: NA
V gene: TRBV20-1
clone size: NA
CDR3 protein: CSAALGAQLRNEQFF
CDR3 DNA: TGCAGTGCTGCCCTAGGCGCGCAACTTAGGAATGAGCAGTTCTTC

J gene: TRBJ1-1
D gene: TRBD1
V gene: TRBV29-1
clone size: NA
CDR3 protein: CSVVRDSEAFF
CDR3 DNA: TGCAGCGTTGTACGGGACAGCGAAGCTTTCTTT

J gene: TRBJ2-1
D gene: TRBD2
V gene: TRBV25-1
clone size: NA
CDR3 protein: CASTPPLAGYNEQFF
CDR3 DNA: TGTGCCAGCACGCCCCCACTAGCGGGTTACAATGAGCAGTTCTTC

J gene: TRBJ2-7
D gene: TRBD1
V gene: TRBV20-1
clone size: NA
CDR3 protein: CSAKRDRAYEQYF
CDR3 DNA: TGCAGTGCCAAACGGGACAGGGCCTACGAGCAGTACTTC

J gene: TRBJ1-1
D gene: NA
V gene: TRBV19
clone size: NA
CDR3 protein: CASSPQGVAEAFF
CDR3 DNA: TGTGCCAGTAGCCCACAGGGTGTCGCTGAAGCTTTCTTT

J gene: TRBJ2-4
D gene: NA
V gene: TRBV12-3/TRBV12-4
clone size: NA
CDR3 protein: CASGGEENIQYF
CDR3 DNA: TGTGCCAGCGGGGGAGAGGAAAACATTCAGTACTTC

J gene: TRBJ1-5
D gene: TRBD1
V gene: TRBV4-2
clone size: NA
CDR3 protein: CASSRTDRGGQPQHF
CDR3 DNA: TGTGCCAGCAGCCGGACCGACAGGGGAGGGCAGCCCCAGCATTTT

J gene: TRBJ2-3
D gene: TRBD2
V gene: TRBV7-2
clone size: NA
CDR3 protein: CASSLDGGTSDTQYF
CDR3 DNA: TGTGCCAGCAGCTTAGACGGGGGGACTTCAGATACGCAGTATTTT

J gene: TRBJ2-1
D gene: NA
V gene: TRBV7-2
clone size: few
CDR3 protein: CASSRLYVAHEQFF
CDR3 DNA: TGTGCCAGCAGCCGACTCTATGTAGCTCATGAGCAGTTCTTC

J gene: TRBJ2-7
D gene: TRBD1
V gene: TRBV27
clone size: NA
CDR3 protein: CASSWDRGDYEQYF
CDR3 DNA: TGTGCCAGCAGCTGGGACAGGGGGGACTACGAGCAGTACTTC

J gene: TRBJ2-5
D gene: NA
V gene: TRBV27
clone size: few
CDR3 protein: CASSGGDRRGPQYF
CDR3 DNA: TGTGCCAGCAGTGGGGGAGACCGGAGGGGGCCCCAGTACTTC

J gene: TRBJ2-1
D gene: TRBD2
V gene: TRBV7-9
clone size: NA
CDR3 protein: CASSLPWGGGPGEQFF
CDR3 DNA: TGTGCCAGCAGCTTACCTTGGGGCGGGGGGCCCGGTGAGCAGTTCTTC

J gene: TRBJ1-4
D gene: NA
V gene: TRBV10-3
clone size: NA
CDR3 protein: CATKDLGEKLFF
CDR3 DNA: TGTGCCACGAAGGACCTAGGGGAAAAACTGTTTTTT

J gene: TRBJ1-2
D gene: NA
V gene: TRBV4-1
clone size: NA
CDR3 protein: CASSQGHGGLYGYTF
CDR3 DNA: TGCGCCAGCAGCCAGGGACACGGGGGGCTCTATGGCTACACCTTC

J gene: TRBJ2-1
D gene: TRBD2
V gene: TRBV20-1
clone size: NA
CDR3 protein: CSSGTKRNEQFF
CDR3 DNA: TGCAGTTCCGGGACTAAGAGGAATGAGCAGTTCTTC

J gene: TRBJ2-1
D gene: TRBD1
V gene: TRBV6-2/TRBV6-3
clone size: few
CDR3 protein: CASSYVDRGLSSYNEQFF
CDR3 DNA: TGTGCCAGCAGTTACGTGGACAGGGGCCTTAGCTCCTACAATGAGCAGTTCTTC

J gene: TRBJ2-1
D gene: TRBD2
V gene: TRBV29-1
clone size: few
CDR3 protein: CSVDKPGAGGLSYNEQFF
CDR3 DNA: TGCAGCGTTGATAAACCCGGAGCGGGAGGCCTCTCCTACAATGAGCAGTTCTTC

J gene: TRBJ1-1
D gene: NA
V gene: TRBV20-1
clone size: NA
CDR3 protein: CSAPGGQNTEAFF
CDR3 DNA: TGCAGTGCTCCCGGGGGACAGAACACTGAAGCTTTCTTT

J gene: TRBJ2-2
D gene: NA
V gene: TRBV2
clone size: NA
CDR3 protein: CASSVLPAGELFF
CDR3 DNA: TGTGCCAGCAGTGTTTTACCGGCCGGGGAGCTGTTTTTT

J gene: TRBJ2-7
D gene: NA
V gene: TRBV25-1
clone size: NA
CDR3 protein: CASSDRAEQYF
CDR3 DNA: TGTGCCAGCAGTGATCGTGCCGAGCAGTACTTC

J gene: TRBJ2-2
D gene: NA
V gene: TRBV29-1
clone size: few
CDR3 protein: CSVGVGIASTGELFF
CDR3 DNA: TGCAGCGTTGGGGTTGGCATCGCGAGCACCGGGGAGCTGTTTTTT

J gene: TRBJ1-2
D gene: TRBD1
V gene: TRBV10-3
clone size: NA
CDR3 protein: CAIRSGQGHGYTF
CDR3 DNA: TGTGCCATCAGAAGCGGACAGGGCCATGGCTACACCTTC

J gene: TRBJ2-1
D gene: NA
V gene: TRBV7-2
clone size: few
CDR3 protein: CASSLNTGRVEQFF
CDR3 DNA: TGTGCCAGCAGCTTAAATACAGGGCGGGTGGAGCAGTTCTTC

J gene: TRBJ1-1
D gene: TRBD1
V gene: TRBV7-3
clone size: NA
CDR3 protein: CASSETGQGEGEAFF
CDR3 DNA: TGTGCCAGCAGCGAAACGGGACAGGGCGAAGGTGAAGCTTTCTTT

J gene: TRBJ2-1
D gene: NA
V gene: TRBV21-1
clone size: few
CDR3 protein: CASSKETSGASYNEQFF
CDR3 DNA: TGTGCCAGCAGCAAAGAGACTAGCGGGGCCTCCTACAATGAGCAGTTCTTC

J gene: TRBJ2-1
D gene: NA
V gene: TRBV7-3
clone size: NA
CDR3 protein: CASSLPPVNEQFF
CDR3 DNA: TGTGCCAGCAGCCTCCCGCCGGTCAATGAGCAGTTCTTC

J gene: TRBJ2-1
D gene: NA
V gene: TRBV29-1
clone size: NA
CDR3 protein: CSVVWSRRNEQFF
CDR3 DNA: TGCAGCGTTGTGTGGAGCCGACGCAATGAGCAGTTCTTC

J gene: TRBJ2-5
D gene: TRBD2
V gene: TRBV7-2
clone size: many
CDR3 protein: CASTSGRGGPLETQYF
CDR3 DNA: TGTGCCAGCACCAGTGGACGGGGGGGGCCGCTGGAGACCCAGTACTTC

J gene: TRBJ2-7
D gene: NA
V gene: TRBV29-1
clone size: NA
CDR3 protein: CSVVGGRQTPYEQYF
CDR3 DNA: TGCAGCGTTGTTGGGGGCCGACAGACCCCTTACGAGCAGTACTTC

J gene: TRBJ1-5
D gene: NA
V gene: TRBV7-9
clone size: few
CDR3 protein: CASSFTEGGDQPQHF
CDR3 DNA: TGTGCCAGCAGCTTTACTGAGGGAGGGGATCAGCCCCAGCATTTT

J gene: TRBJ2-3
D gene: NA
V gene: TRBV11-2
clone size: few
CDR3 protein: CASSLDRIGITDTQYF
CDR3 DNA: TGTGCCAGCAGCTTAGACAGGATAGGAATCACAGATACGCAGTATTTT

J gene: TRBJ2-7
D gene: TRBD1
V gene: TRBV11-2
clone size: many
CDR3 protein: CASSYRDSYEQYF
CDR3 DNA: TGTGCCAGCAGTTACCGGGACAGCTACGAGCAGTACTTC

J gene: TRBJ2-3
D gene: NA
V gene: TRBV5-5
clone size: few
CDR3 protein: CASSLAETDTQYF
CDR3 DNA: TGTGCCAGCAGCTTGGCAGAAACAGATACGCAGTATTTT

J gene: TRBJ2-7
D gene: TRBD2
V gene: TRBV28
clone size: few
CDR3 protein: CASSGWGGDRNEQYF
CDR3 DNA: TGTGCCAGCTCGGGTTGGGGGGGGGATCGGAACGAGCAGTACTTC

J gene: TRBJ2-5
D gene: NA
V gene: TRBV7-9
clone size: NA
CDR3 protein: CASSWAGAGEETQYF
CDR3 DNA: TGTGCCAGCAGCTGGGCGGGCGCAGGGGAAGAGACCCAGTACTTC

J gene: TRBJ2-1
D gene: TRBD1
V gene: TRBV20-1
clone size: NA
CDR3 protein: CSARGGTGKNEQFF
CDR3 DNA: TGCAGTGCTAGAGGGGGGACAGGGAAGAATGAGCAGTTCTTC

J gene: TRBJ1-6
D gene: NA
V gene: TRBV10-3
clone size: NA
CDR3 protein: CAISESSGNNSPLHF
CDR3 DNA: TGTGCCATCAGTGAGTCTTCGGGGAATAATTCACCCCTCCACTTT

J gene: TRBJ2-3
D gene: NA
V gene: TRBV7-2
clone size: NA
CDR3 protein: CASSLNPTGVSTDTQYF
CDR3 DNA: TGTGCCAGCAGCTTAAACCCGACAGGCGTAAGCACAGATACGCAGTATTTT

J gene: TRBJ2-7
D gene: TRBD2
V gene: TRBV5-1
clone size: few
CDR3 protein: CASSLESSGNYEQYF
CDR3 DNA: TGCGCCAGCAGCTTGGAGTCCAGCGGGAACTACGAGCAGTACTTC

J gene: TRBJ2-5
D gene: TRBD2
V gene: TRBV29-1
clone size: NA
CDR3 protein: CSVEVQTSGEETQYF
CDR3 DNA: TGCAGCGTTGAAGTGCAGACTAGCGGGGAAGAGACCCAGTACTTC

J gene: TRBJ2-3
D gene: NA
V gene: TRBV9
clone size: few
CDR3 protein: CASNWGGDTDTQYF
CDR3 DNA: TGTGCCAGCAATTGGGGGGGCGATACAGATACGCAGTATTTT

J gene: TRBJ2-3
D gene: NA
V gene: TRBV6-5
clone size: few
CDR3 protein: CASGAASTQYF
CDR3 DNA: TGTGCCAGCGGGGCAGCATCTACGCAGTATTTT

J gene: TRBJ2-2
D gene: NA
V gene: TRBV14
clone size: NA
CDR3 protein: CASSQAIGSGELFF
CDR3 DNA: TGTGCCAGCAGCCAAGCGATCGGGTCCGGGGAGCTGTTTTTT

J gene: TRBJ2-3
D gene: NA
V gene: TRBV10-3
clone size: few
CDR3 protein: CAISGPLGGEDTQYF
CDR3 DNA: TGTGCCATCAGTGGCCCCCTCGGGGGCGAAGATACGCAGTATTTT

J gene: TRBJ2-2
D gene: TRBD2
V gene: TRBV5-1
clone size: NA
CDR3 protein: CASSHLSGSDTGEPFF
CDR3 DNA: TGCGCCAGCAGCCATCTTAGCGGGAGTGATACCGGGGAGCCGTTTTTT

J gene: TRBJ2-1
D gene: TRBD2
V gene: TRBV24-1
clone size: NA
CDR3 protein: CATGLAGVSGSQFF
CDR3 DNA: TGTGCCACGGGACTAGCGGGAGTGTCGGGAAGTCAGTTCTTC

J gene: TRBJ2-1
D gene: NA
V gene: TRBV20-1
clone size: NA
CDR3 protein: CSARAAGAGASFEQFF
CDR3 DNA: TGCAGTGCTAGAGCCGCGGGGGCGGGAGCTTCCTTTGAGCAGTTCTTC

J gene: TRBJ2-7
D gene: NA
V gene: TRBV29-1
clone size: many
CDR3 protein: CSAFAGGQYF
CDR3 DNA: TGCAGCGCCTTTGCTGGCGGGCAGTACTTC

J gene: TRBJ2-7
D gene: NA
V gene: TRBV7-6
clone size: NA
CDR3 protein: CASSLETSSYEQYF
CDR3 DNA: TGTGCCAGCAGCTTAGAGACTAGCTCCTACGAGCAGTACTTC